The present T cell receptor (beta chain) was sequenced within a study of T cell responses to AZD1222 COVID-19 vaccine. Findings and caveats of the study: Repertoires were obtained only post-peak T cell response. The reported proportion of spike-specific TCRs targeting unmutated variant regions was nearly half. Baseline seropositivity occurred in only 5 to 7 AZD1222 recipients. Donors in the cohort were predominantly white British and more often female, and clonal diversity was possibly underestimated.

To note about this clone: Its antigen is not identified.

This table comes from immunoSEQ multiplex PCR, and its TCRdb copy is limited to in-frame clones, with some not included. The data contain approximately 200,000 clones, about 94% of them singletons. The V and J ends lost 1 base and 4 bases, in that order; junction bases with no gene match: 2. CDR1 and CDR2 from the germline V gene are SGHDN and FVKESK. The CDR3 is 14 residues long. The TCR was taken from an adult who received the MenACWY meningococcal vaccine as a control. The V and J genes are TRBV14 and TRBJ1-2, with 8 bases matching TRBD1. The sequenced sample was peripheral blood, obtained 28 days after the second dose of the MenACWY control vaccine. CDR3 sequence reads: CASSQGQGSYGYTF. DNA of the CDR3: TGTGCCAGCAGCCAAGGACAGGGGAGCTATGGCTACACCTTC.